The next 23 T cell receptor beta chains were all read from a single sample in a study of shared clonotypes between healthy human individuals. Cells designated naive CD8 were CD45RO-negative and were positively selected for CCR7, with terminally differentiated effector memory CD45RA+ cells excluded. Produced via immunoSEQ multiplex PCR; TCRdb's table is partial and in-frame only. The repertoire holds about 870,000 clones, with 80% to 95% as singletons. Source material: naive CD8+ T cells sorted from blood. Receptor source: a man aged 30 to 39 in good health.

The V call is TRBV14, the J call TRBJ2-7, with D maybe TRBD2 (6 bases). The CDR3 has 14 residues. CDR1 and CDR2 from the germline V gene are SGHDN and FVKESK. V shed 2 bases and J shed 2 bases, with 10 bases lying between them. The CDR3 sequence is CASSQWGEAYEQYF. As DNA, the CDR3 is TGTGCCAGCAGCCAATGGGGGGAGGCCTACGAGCAGTACTTC. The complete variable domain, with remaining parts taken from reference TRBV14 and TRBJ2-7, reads EAGVTQFPSHSVIEKGQTVTLRCDPISGHDNLYWYRRVMGKEIKFLLHFVKESKQDESGMPNNRFLAERTGGTYSTLKVQPAELEDSGVYFCASSQWGEAYEQYFGPGTRLTVT.

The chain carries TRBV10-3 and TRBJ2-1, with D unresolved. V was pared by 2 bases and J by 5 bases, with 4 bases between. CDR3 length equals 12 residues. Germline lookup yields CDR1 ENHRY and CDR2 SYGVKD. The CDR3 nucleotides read TGTGCCATCAGTGAGGCGAACAATGAGCAGTTCTTC. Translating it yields CAISEANNEQFF.

The CDR3 loop is CASSLVAPPLTGGGEQYF. In nucleotides, the CDR3 is TGTGCCAGCAGCTTAGTCGCCCCCCCACTAACAGGGGGTGGCGAGCAGTACTTC. The chain couples TRBV11-2 to TRBJ2-7; TRBD1 matches 8 bases. Germline values: CDR1 SGHAT, CDR2 FQNNGV. The CDR3 runs to 18 residues. The V segment lost 1 base and the J segment 6 bases; nucleotides outside the gene matches: 17. Drawing the rest from reference TRBV11-2 and TRBJ2-7, the complete variable domain is EAGVAQSPRYKIIEKRQSVAFWCNPISGHATLYWYQQILGQGPKLLIQFQNNGVVDDSQLPKDRFSAERLKGVDSTLKIQPAKLEDSAVYLCASSLVAPPLTGGGEQYFGPGTRLTVT.

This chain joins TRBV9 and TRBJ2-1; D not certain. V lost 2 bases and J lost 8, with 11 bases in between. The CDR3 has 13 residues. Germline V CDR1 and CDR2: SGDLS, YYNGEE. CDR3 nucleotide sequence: TGTGCCAGCAGCGTCGATTTAGGCTATGAGCAGTTCTTC. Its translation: CASSVDLGYEQFF.

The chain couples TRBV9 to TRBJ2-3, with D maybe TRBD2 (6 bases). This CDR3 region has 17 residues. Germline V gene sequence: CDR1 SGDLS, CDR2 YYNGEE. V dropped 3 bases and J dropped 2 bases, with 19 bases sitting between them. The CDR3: CASSALMGRDFTDTQYF. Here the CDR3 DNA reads TGTGCCAGCAGCGCCCTGATGGGTCGGGACTTCACAGATACGCAGTATTTT.

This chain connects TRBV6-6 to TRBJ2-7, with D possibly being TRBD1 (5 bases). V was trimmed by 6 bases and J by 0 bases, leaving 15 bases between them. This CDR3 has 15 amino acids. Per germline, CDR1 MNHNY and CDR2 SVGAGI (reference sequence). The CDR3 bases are TGTGCCAGCAGCTTGCCGACGGACAACTCCTACGAGCAGTACTTC. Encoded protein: CASSLPTDNSYEQYF.

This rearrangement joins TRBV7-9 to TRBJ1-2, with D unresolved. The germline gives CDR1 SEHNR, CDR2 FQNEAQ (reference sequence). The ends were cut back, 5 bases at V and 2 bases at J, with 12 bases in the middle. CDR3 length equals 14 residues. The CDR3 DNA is TGTGCCAGCAGCCCGGCCGATCAGAACTATGGCTACACCTTC. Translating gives CASSPADQNYGYTF.

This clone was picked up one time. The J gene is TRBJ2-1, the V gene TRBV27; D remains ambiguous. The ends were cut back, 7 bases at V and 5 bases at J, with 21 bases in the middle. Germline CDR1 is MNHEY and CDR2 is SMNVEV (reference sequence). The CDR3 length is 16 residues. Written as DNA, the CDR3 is TGTGCCAGCACCCCAGACGGGTGGTCAATCAACAATGAGCAGTTCTTC. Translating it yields CASTPDGWSINNEQFF.

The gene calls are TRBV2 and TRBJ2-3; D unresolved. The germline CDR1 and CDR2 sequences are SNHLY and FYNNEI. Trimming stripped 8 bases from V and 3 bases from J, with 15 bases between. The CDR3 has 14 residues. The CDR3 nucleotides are TGTGCCAGCGCTCTGTTGGGTAGGACAGATACGCAGTATTTT. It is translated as CASALLGRTDTQYF. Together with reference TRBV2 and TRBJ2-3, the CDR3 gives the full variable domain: EPEVTQTPSHQVTQMGQEVILRCVPISNHLYFYWYRQILGQKVEFLVSFYNNEISEKSEIFDDQFSVERPDGSNFTLKIRSTKLEDSAMYFCASALLGRTDTQYFGPGTRLTVL.

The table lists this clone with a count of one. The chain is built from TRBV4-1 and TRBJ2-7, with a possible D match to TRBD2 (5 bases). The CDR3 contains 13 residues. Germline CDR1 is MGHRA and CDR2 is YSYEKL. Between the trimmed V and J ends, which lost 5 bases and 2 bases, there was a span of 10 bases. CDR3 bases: TGCGCCAGCAGCGGAGGCCAAACCTACGAGCAGTACTTC. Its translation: CASSGGQTYEQYF.

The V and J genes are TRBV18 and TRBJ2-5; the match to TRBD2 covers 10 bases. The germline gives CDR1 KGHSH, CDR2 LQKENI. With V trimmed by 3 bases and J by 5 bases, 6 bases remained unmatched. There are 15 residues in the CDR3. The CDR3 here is CASSPRTSGYETQYF. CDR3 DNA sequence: TGTGCCAGCTCACCCCGGACTAGCGGTTATGAGACCCAGTACTTC.

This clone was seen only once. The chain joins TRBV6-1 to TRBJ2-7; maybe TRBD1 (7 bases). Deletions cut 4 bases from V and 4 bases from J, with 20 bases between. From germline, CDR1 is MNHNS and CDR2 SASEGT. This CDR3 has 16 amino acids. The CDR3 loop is CASSVDRVRGLYEQYF. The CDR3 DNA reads TGTGCCAGCAGTGTAGACAGGGTACGGGGGCTATACGAGCAGTACTTC.

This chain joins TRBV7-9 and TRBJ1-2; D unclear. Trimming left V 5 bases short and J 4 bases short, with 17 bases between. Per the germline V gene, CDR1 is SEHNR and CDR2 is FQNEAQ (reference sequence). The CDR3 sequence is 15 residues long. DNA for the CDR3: TGTGCCAGCAGCGAAGACATCCCCGGCGGCTATGGCTACACCTTC. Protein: CASSEDIPGGYGYTF. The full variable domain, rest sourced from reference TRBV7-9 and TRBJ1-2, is DTGVSQNPRHKITKRGQNVTFRCDPISEHNRLYWYRQTLGQGPEFLTYFQNEAQLEKSRLLSDRFSAERPKGSFSTLEIQRTEQGDSAMYLCASSEDIPGGYGYTFGSGTRLTVV.

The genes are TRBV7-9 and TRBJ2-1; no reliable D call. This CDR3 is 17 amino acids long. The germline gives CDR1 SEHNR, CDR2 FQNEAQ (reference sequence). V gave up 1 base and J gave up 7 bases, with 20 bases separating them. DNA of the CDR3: TGTGCCAGCAGCTTAGGAGAGACTGGCTACCTTTGGAATGAGCAGTTCTTC. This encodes CASSLGETGYLWNEQFF.

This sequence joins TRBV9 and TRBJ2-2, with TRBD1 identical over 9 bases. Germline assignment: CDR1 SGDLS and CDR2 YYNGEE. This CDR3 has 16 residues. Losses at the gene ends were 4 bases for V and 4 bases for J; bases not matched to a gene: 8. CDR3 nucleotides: TGTGCCAGCAGCCAGGGGGTACAGGGGGCCACCGGGGAGCTGTTTTTT. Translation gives CASSQGVQGATGELFF.

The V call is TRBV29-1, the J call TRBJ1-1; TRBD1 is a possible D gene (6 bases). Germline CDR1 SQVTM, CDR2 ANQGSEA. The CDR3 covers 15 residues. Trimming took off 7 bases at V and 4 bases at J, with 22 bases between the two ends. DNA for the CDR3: TGCAGCGCCCCCGGCAGGGGCCTGCTTAGCACTGAAGCTTTCTTT. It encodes CSAPGRGLLSTEAFF.

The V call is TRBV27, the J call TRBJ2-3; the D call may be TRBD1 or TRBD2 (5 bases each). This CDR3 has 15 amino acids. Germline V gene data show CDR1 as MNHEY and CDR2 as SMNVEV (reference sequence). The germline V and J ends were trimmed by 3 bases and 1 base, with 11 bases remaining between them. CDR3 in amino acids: CASSLVRERTDTQYF. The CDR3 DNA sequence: TGTGCCAGCAGTTTGGTCAGGGAGCGCACAGATACGCAGTATTTT.

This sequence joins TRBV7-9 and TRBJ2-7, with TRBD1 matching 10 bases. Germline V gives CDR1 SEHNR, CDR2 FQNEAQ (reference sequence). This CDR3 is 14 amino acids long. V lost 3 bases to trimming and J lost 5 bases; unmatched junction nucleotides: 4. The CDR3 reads CASSLGQGLHEQYF. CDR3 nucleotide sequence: TGTGCCAGCAGCTTGGGACAGGGGCTTCACGAGCAGTACTTC.

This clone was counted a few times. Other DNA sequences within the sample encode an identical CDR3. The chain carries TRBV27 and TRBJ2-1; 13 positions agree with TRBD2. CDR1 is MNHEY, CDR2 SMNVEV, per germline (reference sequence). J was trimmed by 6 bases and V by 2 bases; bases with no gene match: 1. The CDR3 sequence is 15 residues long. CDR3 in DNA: TGTGCCAGCAGTTTAGGACTAGCGGGAGTCAATGAGCAGTTCTTC. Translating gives CASSLGLAGVNEQFF.

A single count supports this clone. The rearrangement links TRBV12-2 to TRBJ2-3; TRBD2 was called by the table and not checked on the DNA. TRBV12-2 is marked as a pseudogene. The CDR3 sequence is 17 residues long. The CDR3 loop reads CASRLLRGGLSTDTQYF. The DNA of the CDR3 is TGTGCAAGTCGCTTACTTCGCGGCGGGCTAAGCACAGATACGCAGTATTTT.

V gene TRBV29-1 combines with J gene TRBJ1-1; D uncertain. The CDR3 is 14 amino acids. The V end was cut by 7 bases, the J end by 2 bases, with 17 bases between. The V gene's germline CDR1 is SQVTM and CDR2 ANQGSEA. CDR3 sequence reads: CSGEGRGINTEAFF. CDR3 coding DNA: TGCAGCGGGGAAGGACGGGGAATAAACACTGAAGCTTTCTTT. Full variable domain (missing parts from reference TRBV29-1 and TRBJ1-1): SAVISQKPSRDICQRGTSLTIQCQVDSQVTMMFWYRQQPGQSLTLIATANQGSEATYESGFVIDKFPISRPNLTFSTLTVSNMSPEDSSIYLCSGEGRGINTEAFFGQGTRLTVV.

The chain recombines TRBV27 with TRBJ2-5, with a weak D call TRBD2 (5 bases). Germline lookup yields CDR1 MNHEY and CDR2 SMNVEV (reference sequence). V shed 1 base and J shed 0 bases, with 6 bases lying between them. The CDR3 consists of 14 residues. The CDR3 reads CASSLWRDQETQYF. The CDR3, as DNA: TGTGCCAGCAGTTTATGGCGGGACCAAGAGACCCAGTACTTC.

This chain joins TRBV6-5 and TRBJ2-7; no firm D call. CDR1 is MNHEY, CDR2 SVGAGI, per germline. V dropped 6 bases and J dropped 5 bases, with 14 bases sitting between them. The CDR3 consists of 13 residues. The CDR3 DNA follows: TGTGCCAGCAGACCCGCCTACCCGGACGAGCAGTACTTC. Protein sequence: CASRPAYPDEQYF.